This entry lists 23 T cell receptor beta chains sequenced from one sample in a study of CD8+CD57+ T cells in acquired aplastic anemia. Genomic DNA, serving as template, underwent TCR beta VDJ and CDR3 profiling. One entry per CDR3 protein results from TCRdb running MiXCR on the reads. The top ten hold 1% to 1.3% of the sample, which has about 220,000 distinct CDR3 sequences, 34% seen once. Sequences were obtained from sorted CD4+, CD8+, or CD8+CD57+ T cells (not recorded which) from PBMCs. The origin of the receptors is a human donor in good health, serving as a control.

The sample holds many counts of this clonotype. This chain links TRBV10-3 with TRBJ2-1, with 10 positions matching TRBD2. The trim removed 6 bases at V and 2 bases at J, leaving 1 base unmatched. CDR1 ENHRY and CDR2 SYGVKD come from the germline V gene. The CDR3 length is 14 residues. CDR3: CAISLAGAYNEQFF. CDR3 coding DNA: TGTGCCATCAGCCTAGCGGGAGCCTACAATGAGCAGTTCTTC.

This clonotype has more than one count but fewer than ten. The chain links TRBV30 to TRBJ2-7, with D maybe TRBD1 (5 bases). V gave up 1 base and J gave up 0 bases, with 10 bases separating them. Germline V gene data show CDR1 as GTSNPN and CDR2 as SVGIG (reference sequence). The CDR3 is made up of 14 amino acids. As DNA, the CDR3 is TGTGCCTGGAGTGGTGGGGCCTTCTCCTACGAGCAGTACTTC. It encodes CAWSGGAFSYEQYF.

Worth noting for this clonotype: Being one base from a much bigger clone, this may be a read error. Because it lacks the conserved phenylalanine or tryptophan at the end, this CDR3 is likely a read error. The chain carries TRBV7-9 and TRBJ2-7; TRBD1 matches at 7 bases. The CDR3 is made up of 18 amino acids. Germline CDR1 reads SEHNR; CDR2 reads FQNEAQ (reference sequence). The trim removed 5 bases at V and 1 base at J, leaving 17 bases unmatched. For the CDR3, the DNA is TGTGCCAGCAGCCCAGGTCAGGGGGACGATTCCCTATCCTACGAGCAGTACTTG. Translated, it gives CASSPGQGDDSLSYEQYL.

The genes are TRBV2 and TRBJ2-1; 10 nucleotides match TRBD1. CDR1 SNHLY and CDR2 FYNNEI come from the germline V gene. The CDR3 length is 15 residues. V gave up 6 bases and J gave up 10 bases; unmatched junction bases: 12. CDR3 DNA sequence: TGTGCCAGCAGAACGGGACAGGGGATTAGGCAGGAGCAGTTCTTC. Its protein is CASRTGQGIRQEQFF.

The V call is TRBV6-1, the J call TRBJ1-5, with a possible D match to TRBD1 (5 bases). V was trimmed by 5 bases and J by 0 bases, leaving 8 bases between them. Germline V lookup: CDR1 MNHNS, CDR2 SASEGT. This CDR3 has 14 amino acids. The CDR3 here is CASSRQSSNQPQHF. The CDR3 DNA reads TGTGCCAGCAGTAGACAGTCTAGCAATCAGCCCCAGCATTTT.

The chain employs TRBV6-2 or TRBV6-3 and TRBJ1-1, with D perhaps TRBD1 (5 bases). Trimming stripped 0 bases from V and 6 bases from J, with 17 bases between. Germline loops: CDR1 MNHEY, CDR2 SVGEGT. The CDR3 extends over 16 amino acids. The CDR3 loop is CASSYSTARVGPEAFF. CDR3 DNA sequence: TGTGCCAGCAGTTACTCGACAGCCCGAGTGGGCCCTGAAGCTTTCTTT.

There are many counts of this clonotype. V usage is TRBV7-2 and J usage is TRBJ1-1, with D possibly TRBD1 on 6 matching bases. The CDR3 consists of 13 residues. Germline-derived CDR1 and CDR2 are SGHTA and FQGNSA. The V end lost 5 bases, the J end lost 5 bases, and 12 bases lay between the germline ends. The CDR3 is CASSLTGQTEAFF. The CDR3 nucleotides are TGTGCCAGCAGCCTCACAGGGCAGACTGAAGCTTTCTTT.

This clonotype was recorded at least ten times. The rearrangement links TRBV7-9 to TRBJ2-7, with a possible D match to TRBD2 (5 bases). V was trimmed by 1 base and J by 5 bases, leaving 15 bases between them. Germline V gene data show CDR1 as SEHNR and CDR2 as FQNEAQ (reference sequence). The CDR3 runs 15 residues. This CDR3 reads CASSLGPGLAHEQYF. The CDR3 nucleotides are TGTGCCAGCAGCTTAGGCCCGGGATTGGCCCACGAGCAGTACTTC.

In the case of this clonotype: A much larger clone differs from this one at a single base, so this may be a read error. The conserved phenylalanine or tryptophan is not found at the CDR3 terminus, so this likely reflects a read error. Here the CDR3 reads CASSLAAGVSTDTQYL. Written as DNA, the CDR3 is TGTGCCAGCAGCTTAGCAGCTGGGGTAAGCACAGATACGCAGTATCTT. The J gene is TRBJ2-3, the V gene TRBV7-2; D not resolved. CDR1 is SGHTA and CDR2 is FQGNSA in the germline V gene. This CDR3 has 16 residues. V was cut by 0 bases and J by 0 bases, with 10 bases left in between.

V is TRBV11-2 and J is TRBJ1-3; 7 nucleotides match TRBD1. V shed 4 bases, J shed 8 bases, and the junction held 8 bases outside the gene matches. The length of the CDR3 is 14 residues. CDR1 is SGHAT, CDR2 FQNNGV, per germline. The CDR3 is CASSSNRGRDTIYF. The CDR3 region has the DNA TGTGCCAGCAGCTCAAACAGGGGTAGAGACACCATATATTTT.

This clonotype occurred many times. The chain joins TRBV7-3 to TRBJ2-1; D is undetermined. In germline, CDR1 is SGHTA, CDR2 FQGTGA. The CDR3 has 13 amino acids. Trimming took 5 bases from V and 8 from J, leaving 13 bases between them. Written as DNA, the CDR3 is TGTGCCAGCAGCGTTGGCCTTGGCGATGAGCAGTTCTTC. Protein product: CASSVGLGDEQFF.

As concerns this clonotype: Germline is not matched at one junction end, which may reflect a read error. The rearrangement links TRBV18 to TRBJ2-7, with a weak D call TRBD1 (6 bases). The CDR3 is 13 residues long. The germline gives CDR1 KGHSH, CDR2 LQKENI. CDR3 amino acids: CASSSDQGREQCF. The CDR3 DNA is TGTGCCAGCTCATCCGACCAGGGGCGCGAGCAGTGCTTC.

This clonotype was seen repeatedly, ten times or more. This sequence joins TRBV5-4 and TRBJ2-7; 10 bases line up with TRBD1. Germline CDR1 reads SGHNT; CDR2 reads YYREEE (reference sequence). Trimming removed 2 bases from V and 6 bases from J; junction bases left unmatched: 8. The CDR3 runs 15 residues. The CDR3 nucleotides are TGTGCCAGCAGCTTATCCCCGGGACAGGGGATCGAGCAGTACTTC. It codes for CASSLSPGQGIEQYF.

At least ten counts were recorded for this clonotype. This chain connects TRBV5-1 to TRBJ1-6, with 7 bases lining up with TRBD1. Per the germline V gene, CDR1 is SGHRS and CDR2 is YFSETQ. J gave up 10 bases and V 5 bases, and 6 bases lay outside the gene matches. The CDR3 runs 13 residues. The chain's CDR3 is CASRGQPGSPLHF. The DNA of the CDR3 is TGCGCCAGCAGGGGACAGCCCGGATCACCCCTCCACTTT.

This clonotype came up many times. One end of the junction fails to match germline, which may point to a read error. V and J are TRBV5-1 and TRBJ1-1, with 8 bases fitting TRBD1. This CDR3 spans 14 amino acids. Germline-derived CDR1 and CDR2 are SGHRS and YFSETQ. CDR3 coding DNA: TGTGCCAGCAGTCTAACAGGGGGGGACACTGAAGCTTTCTTT. This sequence encodes CASSLTGGDTEAFF.

As concerns this clonotype: Just one base apart from a much larger clone, this may be a read error. The chain joins TRBV19 to TRBJ2-1; 10 positions agree with TRBD1. Trimming removed 6 bases from V and 6 bases from J; junction bases left unmatched: 8. Per the germline V gene, CDR1 is LNHDA and CDR2 is SQIVND (reference sequence). The CDR3 is 15 residues long. This CDR3 reads CASSRTGGRSNEQFF. CDR3 bases: TGTGCCAGTAGCAGGACAGGGGGTCGTTCCAATGAGCAGTTCTTC. Full variable domain (remainder filled in from reference TRBV19 and TRBJ2-1): DGGITQSPKYLFRKEGQNVTLSCEQNLNHDAMYWYRQDPGQGLRLIYYSQIVNDFQKGDIAEGYSVSREKKESFPLTVTSAQKNPTAFYLCASSRTGGRSNEQFFGPGTRLTVL.

This clonotype was counted ten times or more. The chain joins TRBV3-1 to TRBJ2-7; TRBD2 aligns across 13 bases. Germline CDR1 LGHDT, CDR2 YNNKEL (reference sequence). The CDR3 loop spans 16 amino acids. V gave up 1 base and J gave up 4 bases; unmatched junction bases: 4. The CDR3 region has the DNA TGTGCCAGCAGCCAAGCCGGACTAGCGGGAGCTTACGAGCAGTACTTC. Its protein product is CASSQAGLAGAYEQYF.

The J gene is TRBJ2-7, the V gene TRBV2; D is undetermined. The DNA matches TRBJ2-5 better at its end, which makes the J call doubtful. This CDR3 contains 12 residues. Germline-derived CDR1 and CDR2 are SNHLY and FYNNEI. CDR3 region: CARRKDQETQYF. CDR3 DNA: TGTGCCAGACGGAAGGACCAAGAGACCCAGTACTTC.

This chain's CDR3 is CASSLVGYSYNEQFF. CDR3 in DNA: TGTGCCAGCAGCTTAGTGGGGTACTCCTACAATGAGCAGTTCTTC. The chain is built from TRBV11-2 and TRBJ2-1; D gene unclear. Deletions cut 1 base from V and 0 bases from J, with 7 bases between. This CDR3 spans 15 amino acids. The germline V gene encodes CDR1 SGHAT and CDR2 FQNNGV.

The CDR3 coding sequence is TGTGCCACCAGTGACCCTAGACAGGGGGAGCAGTTCTTC. Protein sequence: CATSDPRQGEQFF. The rearrangement uses TRBV24-1 and TRBJ2-1, with 8 positions matching TRBD1. This CDR3 is built from 13 residues. The germline V gene has CDR1 KGHDR and CDR2 SFDVKD. V shed 4 bases, J shed 10 bases, and the junction held 5 bases outside the gene matches.

The table lists this clonotype with many counts. This rearrangement joins TRBV2 to TRBJ1-1, with D uncertain. With 5 bases removed from V and 1 base from J, the gap between germline ends came to 11 bases. This CDR3 contains 14 residues. Germline loops: CDR1 SNHLY, CDR2 FYNNEI. The DNA for the CDR3 is TGTGCCAGCAGTCTAGGACGGGCGAACACTGAAGCTTTCTTT. This encodes CASSLGRANTEAFF.

Details on this clonotype: Sequence at one end of the junction differs from germline and may be a read error. This chain links TRBV6-5 with TRBJ1-1; TRBD1 is a possible D gene (5 bases). The germline gives CDR1 MNHEY, CDR2 SVGAGI. The CDR3 runs 16 residues. The CDR3 reads CASSHSGGWGLAEAFF. CDR3 bases: TGTGCCAGCAGTCACTCGGGGGGGTGGGGGTTGGCTGAAGCTTTCTTT.

This clonotype appeared many times. This chain links TRBV29-1 with TRBJ2-3; 9 bases fit TRBD2. This CDR3 region has 16 residues. Germline V gene sequence: CDR1 SQVTM, CDR2 ANQGSEA. After removal of 5 bases from V and 0 bases from J, the junction contained 9 bases not matched to a gene. CDR3: CSVPRGGGSSTDTQYF. CDR3 nucleotide sequence: TGCAGCGTTCCGCGGGGGGGGGGGTCTAGCACAGATACGCAGTATTTT.